What follows are 27 T cell receptor beta chains derived from one specimen sequenced in a study of blood T cell repertoires in COVID-19. TCRdb keeps only in-frame clones here, not all; method: immunoSEQ multiplex PCR. The data hold about 280,000 clones, with approximately 85% observed a single time. Sequenced sample: peripheral blood. The receptors were gathered from a man between 18 and 35 years old with active or convalescent COVID-19.

V and J are TRBV11-2 and TRBJ2-7, with 9 bases aligning to TRBD1. J was trimmed by 5 bases and V by 5 bases; bases with no gene match: 10. CDR3 length: 15 amino acids. Germline V gene sequence: CDR1 SGHAT, CDR2 FQNNGV. The CDR3 spells CASSLKQGAIHEQYF. The CDR3 DNA reads TGTGCCAGCAGCCTGAAACAGGGGGCTATCCACGAGCAGTACTTC.

CDR3 coding DNA: TGTGCCAGCATTCGCGAAGGGGTTTGGCAAGAGACCCAGTACTTC. Protein: CASIREGVWQETQYF. The chain links TRBV2 to TRBJ2-5, with D possibly being TRBD1 (5 bases). The CDR3 has 15 amino acids. Per the germline V gene, CDR1 is SNHLY and CDR2 is FYNNEI. V shed 7 bases and J shed 2 bases, with 17 bases lying between them.

V gene TRBV29-1 combines with J gene TRBJ2-7, with 10 bases identical to TRBD1. V trimming: 7 bases; J trimming: 3 bases; junction bases outside the gene matches: 3. This CDR3 contains 12 residues. Germline-derived CDR1 and CDR2 are SQVTM and ANQGSEA. The CDR3 DNA reads TGCAGCGGACAGGGGGCCAGCTACGAGCAGTACTTC. Translating it yields CSGQGASYEQYF.

This clone was seen a single time. The V and J genes are TRBV5-8 and TRBJ2-5; the D gene is possibly TRBD1 (5 bases). Per germline, CDR1 SGHTS and CDR2 YDEGEE. This CDR3 spans 15 amino acids. The V end was cut by 0 bases, the J end by 1 base, with 10 bases between. The DNA for the CDR3 is TGTGCCAGCAGCTTGGGGGGCGGAATCCAAGAGACCCAGTACTTC. This codes for CASSLGGGIQETQYF.

The rearrangement joins TRBV18 to TRBJ1-1, with no clear D. CDR3 length equals 16 residues. The V gene lost 1 base and the J gene lost 0 bases, with 12 bases spanning the gap. Germline values: CDR1 KGHSH, CDR2 LQKENI. CDR3 loop: CASSPQPIAVNTEAFF. DNA of the CDR3: TGTGCCAGCTCACCACAGCCGATCGCGGTGAACACTGAAGCTTTCTTT.

The rearrangement links TRBV6-1 to TRBJ2-1, with D possibly matching TRBD1 (6 bases). The germline V and J ends were trimmed by 2 bases and 8 bases, with 7 bases remaining between them. CDR3 size: 12 residues. Per germline, CDR1 MNHNS and CDR2 SASEGT. The CDR3 DNA reads TGTGCCAGCAGTGAAAAGGGGGATGAGCAGTTCTTC. It translates to CASSEKGDEQFF.

This chain joins TRBV9 and TRBJ1-1, with 7 bases matching TRBD1. Germline V gene data show CDR1 as SGDLS and CDR2 as YYNGEE. The CDR3 contains 13 residues. V dropped 3 bases and J dropped 7; count of bases not matched to a gene: 6. The CDR3 nucleotides are TGTGCCAGCAGCGCCATGAGACAGGGTGAAGCTTTCTTT. This codes for CASSAMRQGEAFF.

The gene calls are TRBV5-1 and TRBJ2-7, with D tentatively TRBD1 (6 bases). V was cut by 7 bases and J by 1 base, with 12 bases left in between. This CDR3 comprises 13 residues. Germline lookup yields CDR1 SGHRS and CDR2 YFSETQ. CDR3: CASQQGISYEQYF. In DNA, the CDR3 is TGCGCCAGCCAACAGGGTATATCCTACGAGCAGTACTTC.

CDR3 DNA: TGCGCCAGCAGCTTGGAGGGGACAGGAGATGGCTACACCTTC. Protein: CASSLEGTGDGYTF. V gene TRBV5-1 combines with J gene TRBJ1-2; 8 nucleotides match TRBD1. CDR3 size: 14 residues. Germline CDR1 reads SGHRS; CDR2 reads YFSETQ. V was clipped by 0 bases and J by 6 bases; unmatched bases: 4.

The J gene is TRBJ1-2, the V gene TRBV5-5; D gene unclear. The CDR3 sequence is 15 residues long. V was clipped by 4 bases and J by 6 bases, with 19 bases between them. Germline lookup yields CDR1 SGHKS and CDR2 YYEKEE (reference sequence). For the CDR3, the DNA is TGTGCCAGCAGCCGGGAGGGAGGGAGAGTTGATGGCTACACCTTC. This translates into CASSREGGRVDGYTF.

This chain connects TRBV27 to TRBJ2-1; a weak D match, TRBD2 (6 bases). The CDR3 is made up of 14 amino acids. Germline CDR1 and CDR2: MNHEY and SMNVEV (reference sequence). V was pared by 0 bases and J by 4 bases, with 7 bases between. The CDR3 region is CASSLSGSYNEQFF. The DNA for the CDR3 is TGTGCCAGCAGTTTATCCGGGAGTTACAATGAGCAGTTCTTC.

In nucleotides, the CDR3 is TGTGCCAGCACCCCCGGGAACCCGCTTTTGGGTGAGCAGTTCTTC. Residues: CASTPGNPLLGEQFF. The chain combines TRBV7-2 with TRBJ2-1; the D gene is possibly TRBD2 (5 bases). Germline V gives CDR1 SGHTA, CDR2 FQGNSA. The CDR3 totals 15 residues. Trimming took 7 bases from V and 9 from J, leaving 22 bases between them.

The chain carries TRBV5-6 and TRBJ2-5, with TRBD1 identical over 7 bases. The CDR3 has 14 residues. The ends lost 4 bases at V and 3 bases at J; junction bases unmatched: 6. Germline CDR1 reads SGHDT; CDR2 reads YYEEEE. Here the CDR3 reads CASSPGTAKETQYF. CDR3 bases: TGTGCCAGCAGCCCTGGGACAGCTAAAGAGACCCAGTACTTC.

The chain employs TRBV11-1 and TRBJ1-5; the match to TRBD1 covers 8 bases. With V trimmed by 3 bases and J by 0 bases, 1 base remained unmatched. The CDR3 spans 15 residues. Germline V gene lookup returns CDR1 SGHAT and CDR2 FQDESV (reference sequence). CDR3 loop: CASSLGTGSNQPQHF. CDR3 coding DNA: TGTGCCAGCAGCTTGGGGACAGGTAGCAATCAGCCCCAGCATTTT.

This clone was detected only once. The chain has TRBV29-1 and TRBJ2-4; possible D gene TRBD1, 6 bases. CDR1 is SQVTM and CDR2 is ANQGSEA in the germline V gene. Trimming shortened V by 3 bases and J by 4 bases, and 10 bases separated the two germline ends. This CDR3 region has 13 residues. The CDR3 sequence is CSVDSGVKNIQYF. The CDR3 coding sequence is TGCAGCGTTGATTCAGGGGTAAAAAACATTCAGTACTTC.

This clone was counted a single time. This rearrangement joins TRBV20-1 to TRBJ2-7, with D possibly matching TRBD2 (6 bases). The CDR3 runs to 11 residues. The germline V and J ends were trimmed by 7 bases and 6 bases, with 13 bases remaining between them. Germline CDR1 reads DFQATT; CDR2 reads SNEGSKA (reference sequence). In DNA form, the CDR3 reads TGCAGTGTGCCTTGGGGGGTCGAGCAGTACTTC. Encoded protein: CSVPWGVEQYF.

The chain couples TRBV2 to TRBJ1-1; D remains ambiguous. Germline V lookup: CDR1 SNHLY, CDR2 FYNNEI. V was clipped by 3 bases and J by 4 bases, with 12 bases between them. The CDR3 is 14 amino acids. CDR3 in amino acids: CASSELRETTEAFF. The DNA for the CDR3 is TGTGCCAGCAGTGAGTTACGGGAAACCACTGAAGCTTTCTTT. The full variable domain, rest sourced from reference TRBV2 and TRBJ1-1, is EPEVTQTPSHQVTQMGQEVILRCVPISNHLYFYWYRQILGQKVEFLVSFYNNEISEKSEIFDDQFSVERPDGSNFTLKIRSTKLEDSAMYFCASSELRETTEAFFGQGTRLTVV.

This clone has only a few counts. V and J are TRBV5-6 and TRBJ2-5; 9 bases fit TRBD2. Germline CDR1 and CDR2: SGHDT and YYEEEE. Germline trimming cut 0 bases from V and 4 bases from J; bases unmatched to any gene: 4. The CDR3 is 15 amino acids. The CDR3 DNA sequence: TGTGCCAGCAGCTTGGAGATAGCGGGGGCAGAGACCCAGTACTTC. This encodes CASSLEIAGAETQYF.

V gene TRBV13 combines with J gene TRBJ1-5; no definite D call. The CDR3 has 12 residues. Trimming shortened V by 5 bases and J by 4 bases, and 6 bases separated the two germline ends. Germline V gives CDR1 PRHDT, CDR2 FYEKMQ (reference sequence). The CDR3 DNA follows: TGTGCCAGCAGCCTCCTGAATCAGCCCCAGCATTTT. Translation gives CASSLLNQPQHF.

The table lists this clone with a few counts. The rearrangement joins TRBV5-1 to TRBJ2-3; perhaps TRBD1 as D (5 bases). V lost 4 bases, J lost 0 bases, and 12 bases lay in between. The CDR3 spans 15 residues. CDR1 is SGHRS and CDR2 is YFSETQ in the germline V gene. The CDR3 coding sequence is TGCGCCAGCAGCCCGGAAGGGGCCAGCACAGATACGCAGTATTTT. Its translation: CASSPEGASTDTQYF.

This clone was seen a single time. This chain connects TRBV7-6 to TRBJ1-1; the D gene is possibly TRBD1 (5 bases). The V gene lost 5 bases and the J gene lost 0 bases, with 13 bases spanning the gap. This CDR3 spans 15 amino acids. Germline CDR1 and CDR2: SGHVS and FNYEAQ. CDR3 sequence (DNA): TGTGCCAGCAGCACGGGGGACGGAATGAACACTGAAGCTTTCTTT. It codes for CASSTGDGMNTEAFF.

CDR3: CASSQGQVGGEQYF. DNA of the CDR3: TGCGCCAGCAGCCAGGGGCAGGTGGGTGGGGAGCAGTACTTC. V and J are TRBV4-3 and TRBJ2-7, with a possible D match to TRBD1 (5 bases). The germline V and J ends were trimmed by 3 bases and 7 bases, with 16 bases remaining between them. Germline V gene lookup returns CDR1 LGHNA and CDR2 YSLEER. This CDR3 has 14 amino acids.

This clone was found once. Different DNA sequences within this sample yield the same CDR3. The genes are TRBV5-1 and TRBJ1-1, with no clear D. The CDR3 sequence is 13 residues long. Looked up from germline, CDR1 is SGHRS and CDR2 is YFSETQ. The V gene lost 1 base and the J gene lost 3 bases, with 7 bases spanning the gap. The CDR3 region has the DNA TGCGCCAGCAGCTTGTACGGAGACACTGAAGCTTTCTTT. Residues: CASSLYGDTEAFF.

The rearrangement links TRBV7-2 to TRBJ2-3; tentative D call: TRBD2 (6 bases). V was cut by 2 bases and J by 4 bases, with 10 bases left in between. The V gene's germline CDR1 is SGHTA and CDR2 FQGNSA. The CDR3 is 14 amino acids. The CDR3 DNA is TGTGCCAGCAGCTTATTGGCTAGCGCAGATACGCAGTATTTT. Translation gives CASSLLASADTQYF.

The chain combines TRBV7-9 with TRBJ1-4, with unresolved D. This CDR3 contains 13 residues. Germline V lookup: CDR1 SEHNR, CDR2 FQNEAQ (reference sequence). V lost 7 bases, J lost 8 bases, and 14 bases lay in between. Written as DNA, the CDR3 is TGTGCCAGCATCCCGTATGGAGGGGAAAAACTGTTTTTT. It codes for CASIPYGGEKLFF.

The chain has TRBV29-1 and TRBJ2-2; TRBD2 matches at 7 bases. This CDR3 has 15 residues. Germline V lookup: CDR1 SQVTM, CDR2 ANQGSEA. J gave up 3 bases and V 4 bases, and 8 bases lay outside the gene matches. CDR3 region: CSVVGSSGDTGELFF. The CDR3 DNA sequence: TGCAGCGTTGTCGGGTCTAGCGGTGACACCGGGGAGCTGTTTTTT.

The rearrangement joins TRBV6-5 to TRBJ1-2; 8 positions match TRBD1. Germline loops: CDR1 MNHEY, CDR2 SVGAGI. The CDR3 has 14 residues. J was trimmed by 7 bases and V by 5 bases; bases with no gene match: 9. CDR3 nucleotide sequence: TGTGCCAGCAGTCCTTGGCAGGGGGCTTTTGGCTACACCTTC. Amino acids: CASSPWQGAFGYTF.